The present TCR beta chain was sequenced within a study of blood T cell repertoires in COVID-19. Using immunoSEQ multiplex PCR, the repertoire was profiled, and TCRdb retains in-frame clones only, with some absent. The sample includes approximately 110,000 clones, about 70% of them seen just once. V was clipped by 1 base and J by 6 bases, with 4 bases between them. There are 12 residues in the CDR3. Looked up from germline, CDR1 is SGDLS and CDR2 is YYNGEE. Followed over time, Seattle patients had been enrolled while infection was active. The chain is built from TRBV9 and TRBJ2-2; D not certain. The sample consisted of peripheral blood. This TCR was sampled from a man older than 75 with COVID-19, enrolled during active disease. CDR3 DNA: TGTGCCAGCAGCGTAAACTCCGGGGAGCTGTTTTTT. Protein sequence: CASSVNSGELFF.